The rows below give T cell receptor beta chains drawn from one sample of a study of naive and memory T cell subsets. TCRdb passed the UMI-ligation and nested PCR reads through MiXCR, listing each CDR3 protein once. Among 84,000 or so distinct CDR3 sequences listed, around 7% were seen once. Sequenced material: central memory CD4+ T cells from blood. The receptors were gathered from a human donor in good health. Both conserved end residues are part of each CDR3. The order of the fields is J gene, V gene, D gene, clone size, CDR3 protein, CDR3 DNA. D genes are given only for firm matches. A clone size is listed for some rows: how often the clone was seen (once, few, many), or a class if it is expanded.

j_gene: TRBJ2-3
v_gene: TRBV7-6
d_gene: NA
abundance: NA
CDR3aa: CASSLTADTQYF
CDR3nt: TGTGCCAGCAGCCTCACCGCAGATACGCAGTATTTT

j_gene: TRBJ1-3
v_gene: TRBV29-1
d_gene: NA
abundance: many
CDR3aa: CSVAPTSGNTIYF
CDR3nt: TGCAGCGTTGCTCCGACCTCTGGAAACACCATATATTTT

j_gene: TRBJ2-5
v_gene: TRBV11-2
d_gene: NA
abundance: few
CDR3aa: CASTKLGYQETQYF
CDR3nt: TGTGCCAGCACCAAGTTGGGCTACCAAGAGACCCAGTACTTC

j_gene: TRBJ2-2
v_gene: TRBV2
d_gene: TRBD1
abundance: NA
CDR3aa: CASSLLQGKGGELFF
CDR3nt: TGTGCCAGCAGCCTCCTACAGGGGAAAGGCGGGGAGCTGTTTTTT

j_gene: TRBJ1-1
v_gene: TRBV12-3/TRBV12-4
d_gene: NA
abundance: many
CDR3aa: CASTLMNTEAFF
CDR3nt: TGTGCCAGCACCTTAATGAACACTGAAGCTTTCTTT

j_gene: TRBJ2-1
v_gene: TRBV7-3
d_gene: NA
abundance: many
CDR3aa: CASSLNSGSYNEQFF
CDR3nt: TGTGCCAGCAGCTTAAATAGCGGATCCTACAATGAGCAGTTCTTC

j_gene: TRBJ1-1
v_gene: TRBV7-9
d_gene: TRBD1
abundance: many
CDR3aa: CASRPTGAGTEAFF
CDR3nt: TGTGCCAGCAGGCCCACAGGGGCTGGGACTGAAGCTTTCTTT

j_gene: TRBJ1-6
v_gene: TRBV27
d_gene: NA
abundance: many
CDR3aa: CASSFGGSYNSPLHF
CDR3nt: TGTGCCAGCAGTTTCGGGGGAAGTTATAATTCACCCCTCCACTTT

j_gene: TRBJ1-4
v_gene: TRBV28
d_gene: NA
abundance: NA
CDR3aa: CASTPAAAGNEKLFF
CDR3nt: TGTGCCAGCACACCCGCGGCCGCGGGGAATGAAAAACTGTTTTTT

j_gene: TRBJ2-5
v_gene: TRBV18
d_gene: NA
abundance: NA
CDR3aa: CASSQTVGQETQYF
CDR3nt: TGTGCCAGCTCACAGACAGTGGGGCAAGAGACCCAGTACTTC

j_gene: TRBJ2-3
v_gene: TRBV6-6
d_gene: TRBD2
abundance: few
CDR3aa: CASSPRSGGGDTQYF
CDR3nt: TGTGCCAGCAGTCCGAGGTCGGGAGGGGGAGATACGCAGTATTTT

j_gene: TRBJ1-6
v_gene: TRBV7-2
d_gene: NA
abundance: medium-sized
CDR3aa: CASSLNRVPQSPLHF
CDR3nt: TGTGCCAGCAGCTTAAACAGGGTCCCTCAGTCACCCCTCCACTTT

j_gene: TRBJ2-7
v_gene: TRBV12-3/TRBV12-4
d_gene: TRBD1
abundance: NA
CDR3aa: CASSFPGGHEQYF
CDR3nt: TGTGCCAGCAGTTTTCCAGGGGGCCACGAGCAGTACTTC

j_gene: TRBJ2-5
v_gene: TRBV9
d_gene: NA
abundance: NA
CDR3aa: CARSVGDIPQETQYF
CDR3nt: TGTGCCCGCAGCGTAGGGGACATTCCCCAAGAGACCCAGTACTTC

j_gene: TRBJ2-1
v_gene: TRBV11-2
d_gene: NA
abundance: many
CDR3aa: CASSLGDHSYNEQFF
CDR3nt: TGTGCCAGCAGCTTAGGGGACCACTCCTACAATGAGCAGTTCTTC

j_gene: TRBJ1-2
v_gene: TRBV28
d_gene: TRBD1
abundance: NA
CDR3aa: CASSFRDRDVGYTF
CDR3nt: TGTGCCAGCAGTTTCAGGGACAGGGATGTTGGCTACACCTTC

j_gene: TRBJ2-1
v_gene: TRBV3-1
d_gene: NA
abundance: few
CDR3aa: CASSLALTSSNEQFF
CDR3nt: TGTGCCAGCAGCCTCGCCCTGACTAGTTCCAATGAGCAGTTCTTC

j_gene: TRBJ2-7
v_gene: TRBV21-1
d_gene: NA
abundance: many
CDR3aa: CASSGLAGVPKYF
CDR3nt: TGTGCCAGCAGCGGACTAGCGGGAGTTCCAAAATACTTC

j_gene: TRBJ1-1
v_gene: TRBV5-1
d_gene: NA
abundance: many
CDR3aa: CASSSTLNTEAFF
CDR3nt: TGCGCCAGCAGCTCCACCCTGAACACTGAAGCTTTCTTT

j_gene: TRBJ2-7
v_gene: TRBV2
d_gene: NA
abundance: many
CDR3aa: CASSDGGPRNEQYF
CDR3nt: TGTGCCAGCAGTGACGGGGGGCCCCGGAACGAGCAGTACTTC

j_gene: TRBJ1-5
v_gene: TRBV20-1
d_gene: NA
abundance: many
CDR3aa: CSAGDQPQHF
CDR3nt: TGCAGTGCTGGCGATCAGCCCCAGCATTTT

j_gene: TRBJ2-1
v_gene: TRBV5-4
d_gene: TRBD2
abundance: many
CDR3aa: CASSLRSGGGGRREQFF
CDR3nt: TGTGCCAGCAGCTTGAGGTCGGGGGGGGGAGGACGACGCGAGCAGTTCTTC

j_gene: TRBJ1-2
v_gene: TRBV6-1
d_gene: NA
abundance: few
CDR3aa: CASSPSTAYGYTF
CDR3nt: TGTGCCAGCAGCCCCTCGACAGCCTATGGCTACACCTTC

j_gene: TRBJ2-5
v_gene: TRBV12-3/TRBV12-4
d_gene: NA
abundance: many
CDR3aa: CASSPTRGGVETQYF
CDR3nt: TGTGCCAGCAGTCCGACTAGGGGGGGAGTTGAGACCCAGTACTTC

j_gene: TRBJ2-1
v_gene: TRBV7-9
d_gene: TRBD2
abundance: few
CDR3aa: CASSPSLREGLFNEQFF
CDR3nt: TGTGCCAGCAGCCCTAGCCTCCGGGAGGGCCTCTTCAATGAGCAGTTCTTC

j_gene: TRBJ1-3
v_gene: TRBV27
d_gene: NA
abundance: NA
CDR3aa: CASSLTGSGNTIYF
CDR3nt: TGTGCCAGCAGTTTGACGGGCTCTGGAAACACCATATATTTT

j_gene: TRBJ2-7
v_gene: TRBV7-2
d_gene: NA
abundance: NA
CDR3aa: CASSSDREGEQYF
CDR3nt: TGTGCCAGCAGCTCGGACAGGGAGGGCGAGCAGTACTTC

j_gene: TRBJ1-2
v_gene: TRBV7-2
d_gene: TRBD1
abundance: many
CDR3aa: CASSYTSPGQGRSGYTF
CDR3nt: TGTGCCAGCAGCTACACGTCCCCGGGACAGGGACGTAGTGGCTACACCTTC

j_gene: TRBJ1-3
v_gene: TRBV5-5
d_gene: NA
abundance: many
CDR3aa: CASSLSTRSSGNTIYF
CDR3nt: TGTGCCAGCAGCTTGTCTACGCGGAGCTCTGGAAACACCATATATTTT

j_gene: TRBJ1-1
v_gene: TRBV7-9
d_gene: NA
abundance: NA
CDR3aa: CASSGGRQSGTEAFF
CDR3nt: TGTGCCAGCAGTGGGGGGAGGCAGAGTGGCACTGAAGCTTTCTTT

j_gene: TRBJ1-2
v_gene: TRBV30
d_gene: NA
abundance: NA
CDR3aa: CAWTSRQEIDGYTF
CDR3nt: TGTGCCTGGACTTCTCGACAGGAGATTGATGGCTACACCTTC

j_gene: TRBJ1-1
v_gene: TRBV28
d_gene: NA
abundance: NA
CDR3aa: CASSFMNTEAFF
CDR3nt: TGTGCCAGCAGTTTTATGAACACTGAAGCTTTCTTT

j_gene: TRBJ2-5
v_gene: TRBV6-2/TRBV6-3
d_gene: NA
abundance: few
CDR3aa: CASSHRLGGETQYF
CDR3nt: TGTGCCAGCAGCCACAGGCTAGGAGGGGAGACCCAGTACTTC

j_gene: TRBJ2-7
v_gene: TRBV11-1
d_gene: NA
abundance: many
CDR3aa: CASSSRTGRLYEQYF
CDR3nt: TGTGCCAGCAGCTCCCGGACCGGTAGGCTCTACGAGCAGTACTTC

j_gene: TRBJ2-3
v_gene: TRBV18
d_gene: NA
abundance: NA
CDR3aa: CASSPRPTSTDTQYF
CDR3nt: TGTGCCAGCTCACCAAGACCTACTAGCACAGATACGCAGTATTTT

j_gene: TRBJ2-7
v_gene: TRBV28
d_gene: NA
abundance: many
CDR3aa: CASSFLRYEQYF
CDR3nt: TGTGCCAGCAGTTTCTTACGGTATGAGCAGTACTTC

j_gene: TRBJ1-2
v_gene: TRBV18
d_gene: TRBD1
abundance: many
CDR3aa: CASSPDTQGAGGYTF
CDR3nt: TGTGCCAGCTCCCCGGACACACAGGGGGCAGGAGGCTACACCTTC

j_gene: TRBJ2-7
v_gene: TRBV7-2
d_gene: NA
abundance: NA
CDR3aa: CASRSTGTATYEQYF
CDR3nt: TGTGCCAGCAGATCAACCGGGACTGCTACCTACGAGCAGTACTTC

j_gene: TRBJ1-1
v_gene: TRBV20-1
d_gene: NA
abundance: many
CDR3aa: CSPRDGGMNTEAFF
CDR3nt: TGCAGTCCCAGAGACGGAGGGATGAACACTGAAGCTTTCTTT

j_gene: TRBJ1-4
v_gene: TRBV29-1
d_gene: NA
abundance: few
CDR3aa: CSVAGAGEKLFF
CDR3nt: TGCAGCGTTGCAGGGGCAGGCGAAAAACTGTTTTTT

j_gene: TRBJ2-3
v_gene: TRBV7-2
d_gene: NA
abundance: many
CDR3aa: CASSLVLAGQGGTQYF
CDR3nt: TGTGCCAGCAGCTTAGTACTAGCGGGACAGGGGGGTACGCAGTATTTT

j_gene: TRBJ2-7
v_gene: TRBV5-1
d_gene: NA
abundance: NA
CDR3aa: CASSLTSPYEQYF
CDR3nt: TGCGCCAGCAGTTTGACTTCGCCCTACGAGCAGTACTTC

j_gene: TRBJ2-3
v_gene: TRBV7-2
d_gene: NA
abundance: many
CDR3aa: CASRLHSTDTQYF
CDR3nt: TGTGCCAGCAGACTGCATAGCACAGATACGCAGTATTTT

j_gene: TRBJ2-5
v_gene: TRBV2
d_gene: NA
abundance: NA
CDR3aa: CASRMGQSGTQYF
CDR3nt: TGTGCCAGCAGGATGGGGCAATCTGGGACCCAGTACTTC

j_gene: TRBJ2-7
v_gene: TRBV7-2
d_gene: NA
abundance: many
CDR3aa: CASSPGTRREQYF
CDR3nt: TGTGCCAGCAGCCCCGGGACTCGACGAGAGCAGTACTTC

j_gene: TRBJ2-2
v_gene: TRBV6-5
d_gene: NA
abundance: many
CDR3aa: CASRGRNTGELFF
CDR3nt: TGTGCCAGCAGGGGCAGAAACACCGGGGAGCTGTTTTTT

j_gene: TRBJ1-4
v_gene: TRBV5-1
d_gene: NA
abundance: many
CDR3aa: CASSPNPRSDEKLFF
CDR3nt: TGCGCCAGCAGCCCTAACCCCCGGTCGGACGAAAAACTGTTTTTT

j_gene: TRBJ1-2
v_gene: TRBV18
d_gene: NA
abundance: NA
CDR3aa: CASSPFRARNSRDDYGYTF
CDR3nt: TGTGCCAGCTCACCGTTCCGAGCCAGAAACAGTAGGGACGACTATGGCTACACCTTC

j_gene: TRBJ1-1
v_gene: TRBV12-3/TRBV12-4
d_gene: TRBD1
abundance: many
CDR3aa: CASSHPDRANTEAFF
CDR3nt: TGTGCCAGCAGTCACCCGGACAGGGCGAACACTGAAGCTTTCTTT